The T cell receptor beta chain described here comes from a study of HIV-infected patients and healthy controls. Study-wide points: Eight alpha and eight beta V genes differed significantly in mean usage between HIV-infected patients and controls. HIV-infected patients shared fewer CDR3 sequences between individuals than healthy controls. Compared with controls, mean Gini indices were significantly raised in HIV-infected repertoires, possibly indicating oligoclonality.

By share of the sample, this clonotype is hyperexpanded. Antigen specificity is unknown. With the library built for alpha chains, this beta chain is off target and its frequency is not meaningful. Roughly three months, about 14 weeks, into antiretroviral therapy, follow-up blood was collected. Whole blood was used without fractionation, so all unsorted peripheral T cells were included. Alpha and beta constant-region primers primed reverse transcription of about 470 ng RNA. Each of the alpha and beta chains got its own library through chain-specific third strand synthesis with indices. Each cDNA molecule was barcoded, and a single primer pair amplified each chain. A single record per CDR3 protein comes from TCRdb applying MiXCR to the 5' RACE reads. In all, the sample yields 28 distinct CDR3 sequences. The TCR comes from an adult with HIV infection. The donor label of this sample is uncertain. Sequencing was performed on blood, taken during antiretroviral therapy.

CDR3 region: CASSWTGIAEAFF. As DNA, the CDR3 is TGTGCCAGCAGTTGGACAGGGATTGCTGAAGCTTTCTTT. V is TRBV7-2 and J is TRBJ1-1, with TRBD1 identical over 8 bases. Germline assignment: CDR1 SGHTA and CDR2 FQGNSA. The CDR3 consists of 13 residues. With V trimmed by 6 bases and J by 6 bases, 6 bases remained unmatched.